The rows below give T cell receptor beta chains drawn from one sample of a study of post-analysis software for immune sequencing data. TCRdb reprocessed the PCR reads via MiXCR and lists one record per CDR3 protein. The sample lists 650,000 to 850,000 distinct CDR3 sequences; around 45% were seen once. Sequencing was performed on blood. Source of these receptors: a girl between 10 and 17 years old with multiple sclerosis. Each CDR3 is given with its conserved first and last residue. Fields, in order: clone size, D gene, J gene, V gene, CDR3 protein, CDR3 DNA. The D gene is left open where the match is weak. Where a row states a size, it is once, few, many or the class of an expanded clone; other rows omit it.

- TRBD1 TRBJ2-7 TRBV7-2 CASSLGGQRSYEQYF TGTGCCAGCAGCTTAGGGGGACAGAGATCATACGAGCAGTACTTC
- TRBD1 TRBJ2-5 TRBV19 CASSGVTGGRETQYF TGTGCCAGTAGTGGTGTGACAGGGGGCAGAGAGACCCAGTACTTC
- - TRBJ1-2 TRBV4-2 CASSPREELDYGYTF TGTGCCAGCAGCCCCAGGGAGGAACTGGACTATGGCTACACCTTC
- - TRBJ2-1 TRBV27 CATLRSIIDNEQFF TGTGCCACCCTACGGTCCATCATCGACAATGAGCAGTTCTTC
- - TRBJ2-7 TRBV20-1 CSASTQGYEQYF TGCAGTGCCTCGACACAAGGGTACGAGCAGTACTTC
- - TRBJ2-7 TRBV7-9 CASSPRRQGGPYEQYF TGTGCCAGCAGCCCCCGAAGGCAGGGGGGACCCTACGAGCAGTACTTC
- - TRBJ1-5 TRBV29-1 CSVGSHGNQPQHF TGCAGCGTTGGGTCACACGGCAATCAGCCCCAGCATTTT
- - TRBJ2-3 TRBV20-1 CSARPGHTDTQYF TGCAGTGCTAGACCCGGGCACACAGATACGCAGTATTTT
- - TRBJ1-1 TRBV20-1 CSAPVTEAFF TGCAGTGCTCCGGTTACTGAAGCTTTCTTT
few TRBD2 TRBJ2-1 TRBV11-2 CASSPGTSLDYNEQFF TGTGCCAGCAGCCCAGGGACTAGCTTGGACTACAATGAGCAGTTCTTC
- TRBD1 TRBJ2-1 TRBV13 CASSLGTGIVSYNEQFF TGTGCCAGCAGCTTAGGGACAGGGATCGTCTCCTACAATGAGCAGTTCTTC
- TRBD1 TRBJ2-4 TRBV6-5 CATTGTGGEQYF TGTGCCACAACCGGGACAGGGGGTGAGCAGTACTTC
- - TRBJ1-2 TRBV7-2 CASSPDRVGGYTF TGTGCCAGCAGCCCCGATAGGGTAGGAGGCTACACCTTC
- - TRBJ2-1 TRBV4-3 CASSQDSAYYNEQFF TGCGCCAGCAGCCAAGATTCGGCTTACTACAATGAGCAGTTCTTC
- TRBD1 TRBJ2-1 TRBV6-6 CASSSQGVYNEQFF TGTGCCAGCAGTTCTCAGGGGGTGTACAATGAGCAGTTCTTC
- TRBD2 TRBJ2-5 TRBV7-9 CASSLSGGSVETQYF TGTGCCAGCAGCTTATCCGGCGGGAGTGTTGAGACCCAGTACTTC
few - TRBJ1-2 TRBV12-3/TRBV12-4 CASSDGYGYTF TGTGCCAGCAGTGACGGATATGGCTACACCTTC
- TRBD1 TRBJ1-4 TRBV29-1 CSVGTGREKLFF TGCAGCGTTGGGACAGGGAGAGAAAAACTGTTTTTT
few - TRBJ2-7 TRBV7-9 CASSQTLTPEMEQYF TGTGCCAGCAGCCAAACGTTGACCCCAGAGATGGAGCAGTACTTC
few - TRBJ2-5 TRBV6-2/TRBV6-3 CASSSADRPTDEQYF TGTGCCAGCAGTTCCGCGGACAGACCTACGGATGAGCAGTACTTC
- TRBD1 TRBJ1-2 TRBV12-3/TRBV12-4 CASSFGGGHYGYTF TGTGCCAGCAGTTTTGGAGGGGGCCACTATGGCTACACCTTC
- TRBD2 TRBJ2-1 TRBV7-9 CASSPGLAGSSYNEQFF TGTGCCAGCAGCCCGGGACTAGCGGGGAGCTCCTACAATGAGCAGTTCTTC
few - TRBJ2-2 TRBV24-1 CATSDSPGRTNTGELFF TGTGCCACCAGTGATTCTCCGGGACGGACGAACACCGGGGAGCTGTTTTTT
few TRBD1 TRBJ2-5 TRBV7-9 CASSSDRVEYF TGTGCCAGCAGCTCGGACAGGGTGGAGTACTTC
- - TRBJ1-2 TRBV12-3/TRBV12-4 CASSFQALGYTF TGTGCCAGCAGTTTTCAGGCACTTGGCTACACCTTC
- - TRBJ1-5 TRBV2 CASRRMGQPQHF TGTGCCAGCCGCAGGATGGGACAGCCCCAGCATTTT
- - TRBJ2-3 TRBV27 CASSWGGPDTQYF TGTGCCAGCAGTTGGGGCGGGCCAGATACGCAGTATTTT